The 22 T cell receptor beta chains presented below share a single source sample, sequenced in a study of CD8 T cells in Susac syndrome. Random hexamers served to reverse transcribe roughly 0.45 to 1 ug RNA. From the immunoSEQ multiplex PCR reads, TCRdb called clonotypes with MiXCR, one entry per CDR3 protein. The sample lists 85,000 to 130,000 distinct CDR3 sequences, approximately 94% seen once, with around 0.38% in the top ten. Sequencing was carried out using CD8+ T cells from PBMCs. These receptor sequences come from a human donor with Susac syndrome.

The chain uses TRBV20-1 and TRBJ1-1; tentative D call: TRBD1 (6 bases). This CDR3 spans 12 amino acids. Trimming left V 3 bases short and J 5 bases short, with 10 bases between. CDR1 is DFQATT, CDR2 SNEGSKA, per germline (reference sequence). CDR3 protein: CSARRQVTEAFF. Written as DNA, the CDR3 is TGCAGTGCTAGGAGACAGGTTACTGAAGCTTTCTTT.

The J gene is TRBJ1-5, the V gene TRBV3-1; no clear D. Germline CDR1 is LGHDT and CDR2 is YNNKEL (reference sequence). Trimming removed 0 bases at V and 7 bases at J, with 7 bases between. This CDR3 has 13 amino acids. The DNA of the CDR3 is TGTGCCAGCAGCCAAGAAGGGTGGCAGCCCCAGCATTTT. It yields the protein CASSQEGWQPQHF.

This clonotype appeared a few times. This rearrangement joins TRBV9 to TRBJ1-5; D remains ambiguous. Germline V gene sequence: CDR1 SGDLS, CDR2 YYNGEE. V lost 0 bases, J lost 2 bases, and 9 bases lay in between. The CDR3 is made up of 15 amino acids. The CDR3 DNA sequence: TGTGCCAGCAGCGTAGGCGGTACAGGCAATCAGCCCCAGCATTTT. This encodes CASSVGGTGNQPQHF. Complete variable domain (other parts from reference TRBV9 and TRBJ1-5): DSGVTQTPKHLITATGQRVTLRCSPRSGDLSVYWYQQSLDQGLQFLIQYYNGEERAKGNILERFSAQQFPDLHSELNLSSLELGDSALYFCASSVGGTGNQPQHFGDGTRLSIL.

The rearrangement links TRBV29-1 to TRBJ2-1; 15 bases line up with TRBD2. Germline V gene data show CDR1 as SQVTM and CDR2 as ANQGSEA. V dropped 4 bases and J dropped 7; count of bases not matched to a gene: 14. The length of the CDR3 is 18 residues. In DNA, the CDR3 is TGCAGCGTTGTTGACGCCGGGACTAGCGGGGGGTTGGGGAATGAGCAGTTCTTC. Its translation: CSVVDAGTSGGLGNEQFF.

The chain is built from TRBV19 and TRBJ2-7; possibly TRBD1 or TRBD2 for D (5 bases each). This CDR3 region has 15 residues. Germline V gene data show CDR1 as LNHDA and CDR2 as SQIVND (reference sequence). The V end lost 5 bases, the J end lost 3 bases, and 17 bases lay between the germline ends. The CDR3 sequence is CASSPTGASFYEQYF. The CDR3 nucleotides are TGTGCCAGTAGTCCAACCGGGGCCTCATTCTACGAGCAGTACTTC.

For the CDR3, the DNA is TGTGCCAGCGGGTGGGCCACTGAAGCTTTCTTT. Translated, it gives CASGWATEAFF. The chain couples TRBV25-1 to TRBJ1-1; no firm D call. Deletions cut 8 bases from V and 4 bases from J, with 8 bases between. This CDR3 comprises 11 residues. CDR1 is MGHDK and CDR2 is SYGVNS in the germline V gene.

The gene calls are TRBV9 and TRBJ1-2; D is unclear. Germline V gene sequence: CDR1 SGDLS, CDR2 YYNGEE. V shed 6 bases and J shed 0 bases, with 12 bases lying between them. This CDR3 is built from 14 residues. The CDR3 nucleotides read TGTGCCAGCAACCCGTTACGGACTAACTATGGCTACACCTTC. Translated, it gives CASNPLRTNYGYTF.

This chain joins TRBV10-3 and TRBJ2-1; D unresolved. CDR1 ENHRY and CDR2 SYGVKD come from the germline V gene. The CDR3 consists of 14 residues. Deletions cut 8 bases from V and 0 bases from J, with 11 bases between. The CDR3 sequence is CAIGDGSSYNEQFF. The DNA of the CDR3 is TGTGCCATCGGCGACGGTAGCTCCTACAATGAGCAGTTCTTC.

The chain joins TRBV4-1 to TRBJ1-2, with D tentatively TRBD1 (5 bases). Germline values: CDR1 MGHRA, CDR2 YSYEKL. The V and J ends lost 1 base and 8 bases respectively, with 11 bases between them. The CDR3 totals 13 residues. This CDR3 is CASSQGRAEGYTF. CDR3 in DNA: TGCGCCAGCAGCCAAGGCAGGGCGGAGGGCTACACCTTC.

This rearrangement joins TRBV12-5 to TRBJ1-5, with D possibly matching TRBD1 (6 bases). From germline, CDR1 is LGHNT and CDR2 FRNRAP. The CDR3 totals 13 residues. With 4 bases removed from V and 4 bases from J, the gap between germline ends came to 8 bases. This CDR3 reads CASGYGQNQPQHF. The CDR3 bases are TGTGCTAGTGGTTACGGACAGAATCAGCCCCAGCATTTT. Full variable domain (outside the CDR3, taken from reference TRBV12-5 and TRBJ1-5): DARVTQTPRHKVTEMGQEVTMRCQPILGHNTVFWYRQTMMQGLELLAYFRNRAPLDDSGMPKDRFSAEMPDATLATLKIQPSEPRDSAVYFCASGYGQNQPQHFGDGTRLSIL.

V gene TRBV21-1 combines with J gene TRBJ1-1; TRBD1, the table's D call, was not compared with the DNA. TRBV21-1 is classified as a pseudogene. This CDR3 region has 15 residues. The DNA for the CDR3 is TGTGCCAGCAACCCCCGGGACAGGGTACGACCTGAAGCTTTCTTT. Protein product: CASNPRDRVRPEAFF.

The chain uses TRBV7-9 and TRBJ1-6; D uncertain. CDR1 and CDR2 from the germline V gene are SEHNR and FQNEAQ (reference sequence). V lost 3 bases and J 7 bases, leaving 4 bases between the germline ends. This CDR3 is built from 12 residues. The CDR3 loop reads CASSLGNSPLHF. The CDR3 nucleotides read TGTGCCAGCAGCTTGGGGAATTCACCCCTCCACTTT.

Here the CDR3 reads CASSTKDRANYGYTF. Written as DNA, the CDR3 is TGTGCCAGCAGCACCAAGGACCGAGCTAACTATGGCTACACCTTC. The chain joins TRBV5-4 to TRBJ1-2; D not resolved. V was shortened by 4 bases and J by 0 bases, with 13 bases between the two germline ends. Germline V gives CDR1 SGHNT, CDR2 YYREEE (reference sequence). This CDR3 contains 15 residues.

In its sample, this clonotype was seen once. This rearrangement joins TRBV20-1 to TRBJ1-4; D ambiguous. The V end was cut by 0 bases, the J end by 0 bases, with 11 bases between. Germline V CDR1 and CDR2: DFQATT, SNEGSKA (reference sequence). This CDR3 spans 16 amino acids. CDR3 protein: CSARDHRLATNEKLFF. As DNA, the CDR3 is TGCAGTGCTAGAGATCACAGACTTGCAACTAATGAAAAACTGTTTTTT.

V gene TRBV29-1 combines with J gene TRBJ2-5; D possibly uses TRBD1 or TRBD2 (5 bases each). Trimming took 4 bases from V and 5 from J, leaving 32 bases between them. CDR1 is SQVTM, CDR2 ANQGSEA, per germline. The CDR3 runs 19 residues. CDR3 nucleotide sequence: TGCAGCGTTGGGTTGGGGATACAGGCCCAACTCGATGGGGACGAGACCCAGTACTTC. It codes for CSVGLGIQAQLDGDETQYF. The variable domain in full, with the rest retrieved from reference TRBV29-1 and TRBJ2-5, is SAVISQKPSRDICQRGTSLTIQCQVDSQVTMMFWYRQQPGQSLTLIATANQGSEATYESGFVIDKFPISRPNLTFSTLTVSNMSPEDSSIYLCSVGLGIQAQLDGDETQYFGPGTRLLVL.

CDR3 coding DNA: TGCAGCGCCCGGGAGAGCGGGGGACTGAATGAGCAGTTCTTC. This codes for CSARESGGLNEQFF. This chain connects TRBV29-1 to TRBJ2-1, with 8 bases identical to TRBD2. The V segment lost 7 bases and the J segment 7 bases; nucleotides outside the gene matches: 12. The CDR3 sequence is 14 residues long. Germline-derived CDR1 and CDR2 are SQVTM and ANQGSEA.

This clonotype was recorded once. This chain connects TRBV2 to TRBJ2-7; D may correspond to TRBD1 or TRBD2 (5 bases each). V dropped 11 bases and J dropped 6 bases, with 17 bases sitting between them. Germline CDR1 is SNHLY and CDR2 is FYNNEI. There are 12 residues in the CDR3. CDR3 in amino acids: CASWDPPGEQYF. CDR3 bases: TGTGCCTCATGGGACCCCCCGGGCGAGCAGTACTTC.

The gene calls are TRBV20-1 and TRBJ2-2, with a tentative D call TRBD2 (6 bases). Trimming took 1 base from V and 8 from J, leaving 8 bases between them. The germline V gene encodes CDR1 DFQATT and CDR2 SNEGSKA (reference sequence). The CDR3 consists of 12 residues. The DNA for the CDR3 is TGCAGTGCTAGAGGGGGGGTGGGGGAGCTGTTTTTT. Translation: CSARGGVGELFF.

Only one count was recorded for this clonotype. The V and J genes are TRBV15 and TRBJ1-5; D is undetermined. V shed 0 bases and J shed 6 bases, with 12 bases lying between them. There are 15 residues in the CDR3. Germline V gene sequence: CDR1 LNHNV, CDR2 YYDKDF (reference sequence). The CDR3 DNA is TGTGCCACCAGCAGAGACAGGAATGCCGGTCAGCCCCAGCATTTT. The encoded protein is CATSRDRNAGQPQHF. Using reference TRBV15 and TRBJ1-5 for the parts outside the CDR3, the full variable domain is DAMVIQNPRYQVTQFGKPVTLSCSQTLNHNVMYWYQQKSSQAPKLLFHYYDKDFNNEADTPDNFQSRRPNTSFCFLDIRSPGLGDTAMYLCATSRDRNAGQPQHFGDGTRLSIL.

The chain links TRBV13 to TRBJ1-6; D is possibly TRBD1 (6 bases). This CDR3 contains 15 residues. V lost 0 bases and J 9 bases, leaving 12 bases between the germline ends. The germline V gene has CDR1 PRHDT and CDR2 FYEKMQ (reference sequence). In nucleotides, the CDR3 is TGTGCCAGCAGCTTAGGGGGGGGACACCGTTCACCCCTCCACTTT. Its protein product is CASSLGGGHRSPLHF.

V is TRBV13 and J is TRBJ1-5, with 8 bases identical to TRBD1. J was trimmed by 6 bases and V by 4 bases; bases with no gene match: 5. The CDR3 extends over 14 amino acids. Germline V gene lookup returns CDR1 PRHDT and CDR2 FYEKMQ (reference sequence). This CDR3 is CASSSGGAVQPQHF. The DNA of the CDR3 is TGTGCCAGCAGCTCAGGGGGCGCGGTTCAGCCCCAGCATTTT.

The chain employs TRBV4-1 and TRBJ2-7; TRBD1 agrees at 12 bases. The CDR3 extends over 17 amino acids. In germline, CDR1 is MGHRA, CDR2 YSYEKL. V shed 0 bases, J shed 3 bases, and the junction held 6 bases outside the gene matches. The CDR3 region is CASSQEFGTGGVYEQYF. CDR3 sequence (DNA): TGCGCCAGCAGCCAAGAGTTCGGGACAGGGGGCGTCTACGAGCAGTACTTC.